The 26 T cell receptor beta chains below come from one sample, sequenced in a study of T cells in localized non-small cell lung cancer. Some clones are missing from TCRdb's copy, which holds only in-frame ones; the method was immunoSEQ multiplex PCR. This sample has 25,000 to 30,000 clones, with less than 95% found just once. The source material was peripheral blood, sampled before any cancer treatment. The receptors derive from an older female donor with stage I lung adenocarcinoma.

Written as DNA, the CDR3 is TGTGCCAGCAGTGAGGCGGGGGGGCGGGCAGATACGCAGTATTTT. The encoded protein is CASSEAGGRADTQYF. The chain uses TRBV6-1 and TRBJ2-3, with 9 bases matching TRBD2. The CDR3 is made up of 15 amino acids. The ends lost 3 bases at V and 4 bases at J; junction bases unmatched: 5. CDR1 and CDR2 (germline): MNHNS, SASEGT.

This CDR3 is CASSLAQGEGYTF. The DNA of the CDR3 is TGTGCCAGCAGCTTAGCTCAGGGTGAGGGCTACACCTTC. The chain links TRBV7-8 to TRBJ1-2, with D perhaps matching TRBD1 (5 bases). V was clipped by 0 bases and J by 8 bases, with 10 bases between them. The CDR3 length is 13 residues. Germline CDR1 reads SGHVS; CDR2 reads FQNEAQ. The entire variable domain, with the rest obtained from reference TRBV7-8 and TRBJ1-2, is as follows: GAGVSQSPRYKVAKRGQDVALRCDPISGHVSLFWYQQALGQGPEFLTYFQNEAQLDKSGLPSDRFFAERPEGSVSTLKIQRTQQEDSAVYLCASSLAQGEGYTFGSGTRLTVV.

The genes are TRBV6-6 and TRBJ1-1; no definite D call. The CDR3 runs 12 residues. Trimming left V 6 bases short and J 10 bases short, with 15 bases between. The V gene's germline CDR1 is MNHNY and CDR2 SVGAGI (reference sequence). The CDR3: CASSRPQDRAFF. The CDR3 DNA reads TGTGCCAGCAGCCGACCTCAGGATAGAGCTTTCTTT.

The genes are TRBV7-9 and TRBJ2-7; 7 bases are shared with TRBD2. V was clipped by 1 base and J by 5 bases; unmatched bases: 8. The CDR3 loop spans 15 amino acids. Per germline, CDR1 SEHNR and CDR2 FQNEAQ (reference sequence). DNA for the CDR3: TGTGCCAGCAGCTTAGAGGGCGGGAGTATCCACGAGCAGTACTTC. Its protein is CASSLEGGSIHEQYF.

The chain joins TRBV2 to TRBJ1-2; 7 bases map to TRBD1. The CDR3 runs 16 residues. With V trimmed by 7 bases and J by 4 bases, 15 bases remained unmatched. CDR1 SNHLY and CDR2 FYNNEI come from the germline V gene. As DNA, the CDR3 is TGTGCCAGCACCCTGACCAGAGCCCAGGGGGTCTATGGCTACACCTTC. It yields the protein CASTLTRAQGVYGYTF.

V gene TRBV5-4 combines with J gene TRBJ2-1; no definite D call. The ends were cut back, 3 bases at V and 0 bases at J, with 10 bases in the middle. Germline lookup yields CDR1 SGHNT and CDR2 YYREEE (reference sequence). The CDR3 runs to 15 residues. The chain's CDR3 is CASSSDLGSYNEQFF. CDR3 coding DNA: TGTGCCAGCAGCTCCGACCTCGGCTCCTACAATGAGCAGTTCTTC.

V gene TRBV9 combines with J gene TRBJ2-1, with D maybe TRBD2 (6 bases). The CDR3 has 15 residues. Trimming removed 0 bases from V and 5 bases from J, with 12 bases in between. The germline V gene encodes CDR1 SGDLS and CDR2 YYNGEE. The CDR3 sequence is CASSVGLVRNNEQFF. For the CDR3, the DNA is TGTGCCAGCAGCGTAGGACTAGTCCGCAACAATGAGCAGTTCTTC.

This chain joins TRBV5-1 and TRBJ2-1; tentatively, D is TRBD2 (6 bases). Trimming took off 4 bases at V and 3 bases at J, with 20 bases between the two ends. The CDR3 is 17 amino acids. CDR1 is SGHRS, CDR2 YFSETQ, per germline. In DNA form, the CDR3 reads TGCGCCAGCAGCCCCGGAGGCTCGGGCGGGGTCTACAATGAGCAGTTCTTC. Its protein is CASSPGGSGGVYNEQFF.

This sequence joins TRBV7-2 and TRBJ2-5; TRBD2 matches at 7 bases. The CDR3 has 16 residues. Trimming cost V 6 bases and J 4 bases; bases outside gene matches: 14. Germline assignment: CDR1 SGHTA and CDR2 FQGNSA. The CDR3 reads CASSSRLAMSPETQYF. The DNA of the CDR3 is TGTGCCAGCAGTTCTAGACTAGCAATGTCCCCAGAGACCCAGTACTTC.

This clone occurred once. The rearrangement joins TRBV6-5 to TRBJ2-1; TRBD1 might be the D (5 bases). The CDR3 consists of 14 residues. V was clipped by 6 bases and J by 1 base, with 10 bases between them. Germline CDR1 is MNHEY and CDR2 is SVGAGI. CDR3 sequence: CASSQRGSYNEQFF. The CDR3 nucleotides read TGTGCCAGCAGCCAAAGGGGTTCCTACAATGAGCAGTTCTTC.

V gene TRBV27 combines with J gene TRBJ2-2; D gene unclear. Germline values: CDR1 MNHEY, CDR2 SMNVEV (reference sequence). The length of the CDR3 is 14 residues. V gave up 7 bases and J gave up 2 bases, with 11 bases separating them. CDR3 nucleotides: TGTGCCAGCATGGGCACAGCCAACACCGGGGAGCTGTTTTTT. As protein: CASMGTANTGELFF.

A remark on this clone: At the DNA level, this CDR3 is encoded by other sequences in the same sample as well. This rearrangement joins TRBV30 to TRBJ1-2; D might be TRBD1 (5 bases). The germline V gene encodes CDR1 GTSNPN and CDR2 SVGIG (reference sequence). Trimming left V 2 bases short and J 8 bases short, with 12 bases between. The CDR3 contains 12 residues. DNA of the CDR3: TGTGCCTGGAGTAAAGGGGCCTCCGGCTACACCTTC. Its translation: CAWSKGASGYTF. The whole variable domain, remainder taken from reference TRBV30 and TRBJ1-2, is SQTIHQWPATLVQPVGSPLSLECTVEGTSNPNLYWYRQAAGRGLQLLFYSVGIGQISSEVPQNLSASRPQDRQFILSSKKLLLSDSGFYLCAWSKGASGYTFGSGTRLTVV.

V and J are TRBV12-5 and TRBJ2-7; D gene unclear. Germline loops: CDR1 LGHNT, CDR2 FRNRAP. The CDR3 is 11 amino acids. With 3 bases removed from V and 3 bases from J, the gap between germline ends came to 3 bases. CDR3 sequence reads: CASGLNYEQYF. In nucleotides, the CDR3 is TGTGCTAGTGGTTTAAACTACGAGCAGTACTTC. The full variable domain, with the rest looked up from reference TRBV12-5 and TRBJ2-7, is DARVTQTPRHKVTEMGQEVTMRCQPILGHNTVFWYRQTMMQGLELLAYFRNRAPLDDSGMPKDRFSAEMPDATLATLKIQPSEPRDSAVYFCASGLNYEQYFGPGTRLTVT.

The gene calls are TRBV25-1 and TRBJ1-3; TRBD1 aligns across 7 bases. The CDR3 runs 13 residues. The V gene end was trimmed by 8 bases and the J gene end by 4 bases; junction bases not matched to a gene: 5. The germline CDR1 and CDR2 sequences are MGHDK and SYGVNS. The CDR3 loop reads CASSRTGGNTIYF. The CDR3 DNA sequence: TGTGCCAGCTCCCGGACAGGAGGAAACACCATATATTTT.

The chain has TRBV30 and TRBJ1-6; maybe TRBD1 (5 bases). There are 13 residues in the CDR3. Germline CDR1 GTSNPN, CDR2 SVGIG (reference sequence). The germline V and J ends were trimmed by 4 bases and 7 bases, with 11 bases remaining between them. The CDR3 spells CAWTGTGNSPLHF. The CDR3, as DNA: TGTGCCTGGACGGGGACCGGGAATTCACCCCTCCACTTT.

The V and J genes are TRBV6-1 and TRBJ1-5; D is undetermined. With 6 bases removed from V and 2 bases from J, the gap between germline ends came to 8 bases. This CDR3 region has 13 residues. Germline V lookup: CDR1 MNHNS, CDR2 SASEGT. The CDR3 loop reads CASSPFGNQPQHF. The DNA of the CDR3 is TGTGCCAGCAGCCCGTTTGGCAATCAGCCCCAGCATTTT.

The genes are TRBV7-9 and TRBJ1-6; TRBD1 matches at 10 bases. The CDR3 has 14 residues. Per the germline V gene, CDR1 is SEHNR and CDR2 is FQNEAQ (reference sequence). Unmatched junction bases numbered 1, after V lost 6 bases and J lost 5 bases. This CDR3 reads CASRGTGDNSPLHF. CDR3 DNA: TGTGCCAGCAGGGGGACAGGGGATAATTCACCCCTCCACTTT.

The V and J genes are TRBV14 and TRBJ1-6; D is ambiguous. Germline V gives CDR1 SGHDN, CDR2 FVKESK. V was trimmed by 6 bases and J by 8 bases, leaving 20 bases between them. The CDR3 runs to 16 residues. The CDR3 reads CASSRATGSVHSPLHF. CDR3 sequence (DNA): TGTGCCAGCAGTCGCGCCACGGGGTCAGTACATTCACCCCTCCACTTT.

V usage is TRBV5-1 and J usage is TRBJ2-3; D unresolved. V was pared by 4 bases and J by 5 bases, with 8 bases between. This CDR3 has 12 residues. The germline gives CDR1 SGHRS, CDR2 YFSETQ. The CDR3 protein is CASSEPGDTQYF. CDR3 coding DNA: TGCGCCAGCAGCGAACCAGGAGATACGCAGTATTTT. Complete variable domain (other parts from reference TRBV5-1 and TRBJ2-3): KAGVTQTPRYLIKTRGQQVTLSCSPISGHRSVSWYQQTPGQGLQFLFEYFSETQRNKGNFPGRFSGRQFSNSRSEMNVSTLELGDSALYLCASSEPGDTQYFGPGTRLTVL.

The chain links TRBV29-1 to TRBJ1-1; D is uncertain. Germline CDR1 and CDR2: SQVTM and ANQGSEA. The CDR3 has 11 residues. Trimming removed 5 bases from V and 8 bases from J, with 12 bases in between. CDR3 in amino acids: CSVRHSGEAFF. In nucleotides, the CDR3 is TGCAGCGTTAGGCACAGTGGCGAAGCTTTCTTT. Full variable domain (outside the CDR3, taken from reference TRBV29-1 and TRBJ1-1): SAVISQKPSRDICQRGTSLTIQCQVDSQVTMMFWYRQQPGQSLTLIATANQGSEATYESGFVIDKFPISRPNLTFSTLTVSNMSPEDSSIYLCSVRHSGEAFFGQGTRLTVV.

The gene calls are TRBV12-5 and TRBJ2-1; 8 bases map to TRBD1. Germline values: CDR1 LGHNT, CDR2 FRNRAP. This CDR3 comprises 14 residues. J lost 4 bases, V lost 1 base, and 0 bases had no gene match. CDR3 loop: CASGLGQGYNEQFF. The CDR3 DNA follows: TGTGCTAGTGGTTTGGGACAGGGGTACAATGAGCAGTTCTTC.

The gene calls are TRBV19 and TRBJ2-7; 9 nucleotides align to TRBD1. This CDR3 spans 14 amino acids. V gave up 5 bases and J gave up 5 bases; unmatched junction bases: 7. Per the germline V gene, CDR1 is LNHDA and CDR2 is SQIVND (reference sequence). The CDR3 region is CASSFRDRVHEQYF. CDR3 bases: TGTGCCAGTAGTTTCCGGGACAGGGTCCACGAGCAGTACTTC. Supplemented by reference TRBV19 and TRBJ2-7, the full variable domain reads DGGITQSPKYLFRKEGQNVTLSCEQNLNHDAMYWYRQDPGQGLRLIYYSQIVNDFQKGDIAEGYSVSREKKESFPLTVTSAQKNPTAFYLCASSFRDRVHEQYFGPGTRLTVT.

The chain joins TRBV30 to TRBJ2-5; D unresolved. The CDR3 is 12 amino acids. V was pared by 3 bases and J by 5 bases, with 10 bases between. CDR1 and CDR2 from the germline V gene are GTSNPN and SVGIG (reference sequence). This chain's CDR3 is CAWSPRLETQYF. The CDR3, as DNA: TGTGCCTGGAGCCCACGACTGGAGACCCAGTACTTC.

This chain connects TRBV2 to TRBJ2-1; possible D gene TRBD2, 5 bases. The V gene's germline CDR1 is SNHLY and CDR2 FYNNEI. The ends were cut back, 6 bases at V and 9 bases at J, with 9 bases in the middle. The CDR3 runs 11 residues. The CDR3 DNA sequence: TGTGCCAGCAGAGCGGAAGGTGAGCAGTTCTTC. It translates to CASRAEGEQFF.

The sample holds one count of this clone. The chain uses TRBV28 and TRBJ1-2, with 9 positions matching TRBD1. CDR1 is MDHEN and CDR2 is SYDVKM in the germline V gene. The CDR3 totals 15 residues. V dropped 4 bases and J dropped 8; count of bases not matched to a gene: 11. The CDR3 sequence: CASSSPTGGSRGYTF. CDR3 sequence (DNA): TGTGCCAGCAGTTCGCCGACAGGGGGATCAAGGGGCTACACCTTC.

This rearrangement joins TRBV21-1 to TRBJ2-3. TRBV21-1 is assigned pseudogene status. CDR3 length: 17 residues. The DNA of the CDR3 is TGTGCCAGCAGCAAAAGTCCTACAGATGAGGGCACAGATACGCAGTATTTT. Protein product: CASSKSPTDEGTDTQYF.